A selection of T cell receptor beta chains follows, all from one sample in a study of T cell changes during pregnancy in multiple sclerosis. Profiled with immunoSEQ multiplex PCR; TCRdb holds only in-frame clones, not every one. The sample carries tens of thousands of clones, over 80% recorded once. Sequenced input: peripheral blood. Receptor source: a female donor with multiple sclerosis, enrolled in a pregnancy study. The CDR3 runs from the conserved cysteine through the conserved F or W. A D gene is named only where the DNA matches it firmly. A row's size may be missing; if present it is once, few, many or a size class.

v_call	d_call	clone_size	j_call	cdr3_nt	cdr3_aa
TRBV7-8	.	.	TRBJ2-5	TGTGCCAGCAGCTTTAAAGAGACCCAGTACTTC	CASSFKETQYF
TRBV19	TRBD2	.	TRBJ2-2	TGTGCCAGTAGAAAATGGGAGCGGGGTCGGACCGGGGAGCTGTTTTTT	CASRKWERGRTGELFF
TRBV5-4	TRBD2	.	TRBJ2-1	TGTGCCAGCAACCCCGAGGCTAGCGGGGTCTCCTACAATGAGCAGTTCTTC	CASNPEASGVSYNEQFF
TRBV5-1	.	.	TRBJ1-1	TGCGCCAGCAGCTTGGACACAGCCTCGCTTCTCATGAACACTGAAGCTTTCTTT	CASSLDTASLLMNTEAFF
TRBV4-1	.	.	TRBJ2-1	TGCGCCAGCAGCCAACTCCCCGGGACTTCCTCCGCGGGGGAGCAGTTCTTC	CASSQLPGTSSAGEQFF
TRBV5-1	.	few	TRBJ2-7	TGCGCCAGCAGCTTGACTGGCAACCCCTCCTACGAGCAGTACTTC	CASSLTGNPSYEQYF
TRBV7-8	.	.	TRBJ2-3	TGTGCCAGCAGCAATCCCCGGGACTTTGGCACAGATACGCAGTATTTT	CASSNPRDFGTDTQYF
TRBV11-2	.	.	TRBJ2-7	TGTGCCAGCAGCTTACAGGGATTTTTCTACGAGCAGTACTTC	CASSLQGFFYEQYF
TRBV5-1	TRBD2	.	TRBJ2-1	TGCGCCAGCAGCTCGGGACTAGCGGGAGGTTATTACAATGAGCAGTTCTTC	CASSSGLAGGYYNEQFF
TRBV12-5	.	.	TRBJ2-2	TGTGCCGGCGGGACAGAAAACACCGGGGAGCTGTTTTTT	CAGGTENTGELFF
TRBV28	.	.	TRBJ2-7	TGTGCCAGCAGACAAAACCCGTATTTTTCGGGAGTCAAAGAGCAGTACTTC	CASRQNPYFSGVKEQYF
TRBV7-9	TRBD2	.	TRBJ2-7	TGTGCCAGCAGCCCAAGGACTAGCGGGATCTACGAGCAGTACTTC	CASSPRTSGIYEQYF
TRBV30	.	.	TRBJ2-7	TGTGCCTCAGCCCGGGACCGCTACGAGCAGTACTTC	CASARDRYEQYF
TRBV11-3	TRBD2	.	TRBJ2-1	TGTGCCAGCAGCTTATTGGGAGCGGGAGGGCCGAGTGAGCAGTTCTTC	CASSLLGAGGPSEQFF
TRBV13	TRBD1	.	TRBJ2-3	TGTGCCAGCAGCGGAACAGGGGTACATACGCAGTATTTT	CASSGTGVHTQYF
TRBV2	TRBD1	.	TRBJ1-6	TGTGCCAGCACCCGGGACAGCTTAAAGAATTCACCCCTCCACTTT	CASTRDSLKNSPLHF
TRBV10-3	TRBD2	.	TRBJ2-5	TGTGCCATCAGTGATTCAAGACTAGCGGGAGAGGGCGAGACCCAGTACTTC	CAISDSRLAGEGETQYF
TRBV28	TRBD1	.	TRBJ2-7	TGTGCCAGCAAAGCCGGACAGGGAGCCTACGAGCAGTACTTC	CASKAGQGAYEQYF
TRBV28	TRBD1	.	TRBJ2-4	TGTGCCAGCACCCCCCGCGGGACAGGGGGCGAACCCATTCAGTACTTC	CASTPRGTGGEPIQYF
TRBV5-6	.	few	TRBJ2-7	TGTGCCAGCAGCGGCGTGGGACGACAGTACTTC	CASSGVGRQYF
TRBV19	.	.	TRBJ1-3	TGTGCCACCTGTGGGGGGCTCTCCGCTGGAAACACCATATATTTT	CATCGGLSAGNTIYF
TRBV5-1	TRBD2	.	TRBJ2-7	TGCGCCAGCAGCTTGGCTCCTAGCGGGAGCTACGAGCAGTACTTC	CASSLAPSGSYEQYF
TRBV4-2	.	.	TRBJ1-4	TGTGCCAGCAGCCGGATTTCAACTAATGAAAAACTGTTTTTT	CASSRISTNEKLFF
TRBV6-1	TRBD2	.	TRBJ2-5	TGTGCCAGCAGTGAAGCGTGGGGGAGGGTGGTGACCCAGTACTTC	CASSEAWGRVVTQYF
TRBV9	TRBD1	.	TRBJ1-2	TGTGCCAGCAGCCCAGGACAGGGGAGGCCGTATGGCTACACCTTC	CASSPGQGRPYGYTF
TRBV21-1	.	once	TRBJ2-1	TGTGCCAGCAGCAAAGGAGGGACTAGCGGTCGATTGAATGAGCAGTTCTTC	CASSKGGTSGRLNEQFF
TRBV5-6	TRBD1	.	TRBJ1-4	TGTGCCAGCAGCTTGTCAGGGGGCACTAATGAAAAACTGTTTTTT	CASSLSGGTNEKLFF
TRBV2	.	.	TRBJ2-6	TGTGCCAGCAGCCAAACCAGGGGTTTAGCTGGGGCCAACGTCCTGACTTTC	CASSQTRGLAGANVLTF
TRBV6-6	TRBD1	few	TRBJ1-1	TGTGCCAGTACAGGGGGGCGGTGGAACACTGAAGCTTTCTTT	CASTGGRWNTEAFF
TRBV4-2	.	.	TRBJ2-1	TGTGCCAGCAGCCAAGATGGCAATGAGCAGTTCTTC	CASSQDGNEQFF
TRBV5-6	.	.	TRBJ1-1	TGTGCCAGCAGCTTGGAAAAGGGAGGCACTGAAGCTTTCTTT	CASSLEKGGTEAFF
TRBV6-1	.	once	TRBJ1-5	TGTGCCAGCAGTGAAGAGGATGGAGCCAATCAGCCCCAGCATTTT	CASSEEDGANQPQHF